This T cell receptor beta chain was captured by sequencing in a study of persistence of HIV-infected CD4 T cells. Germline assignment: CDR1 KGHDR and CDR2 SFDVKD. The CDR3 totals 14 residues. The V gene end was trimmed by 4 bases and the J gene end by 9 bases; junction bases not matched to a gene: 8. This nonspecific control used anti-CD3/anti-CD28 bead stimulation of CD4+ T cells. Responding CD4+ T cells were sorted by upregulation of both CD40 ligand and CD69. CD4+ T cell counts exceeded 400 cells/uL; CMV serology was positive. The libraries were made with immunoSEQ version 4 in survey mode. Method: immunoSEQ multiplex PCR; TCRdb's copy keeps in-frame clones and lacks some. Among about 46,000 clones, 85% to 90% were seen once, and the ten largest hold about 3.5%. Comments on this clone: Its antigen is as yet unknown.

This chain links TRBV24-1 with TRBJ2-1; 7 nucleotides match TRBD1. The receptor was isolated from an adult woman with HIV who was CMV-seropositive. Here the sequenced sample was CD4+ T cells sorted from PBMCs after approximately 19-hour stimulation, taken from a patient who received antiretroviral therapy. The CDR3 is CATSDPGGVGEQFF. The CDR3 nucleotides are TGTGCCACCAGTGACCCAGGGGGAGTGGGTGAGCAGTTCTTC.